The next 8 T cell receptor beta chains were all read from a single sample in a study of cytomegalovirus exposure and HLA in healthy donors. Vbeta (60) and Jbeta (13) primers were used in the PCR. Profiled with immunoSEQ multiplex PCR; TCRdb holds only in-frame clones, not every one. The table records about 160,000 clones, around 72% of them present only once. Sequencing was carried out using PBMCs. These receptors came from a middle-aged woman in good health and CMV-seropositive.

This clone was seen a single time. This sequence joins TRBV6-5 and TRBJ1-1; D remains ambiguous. Trimming removed 8 bases from V and 5 bases from J, with 21 bases in between. CDR3 length equals 15 residues. In germline, CDR1 is MNHEY, CDR2 SVGAGI. The CDR3, as DNA: TGTGCCAGCGTCAAGTCTAGCCTATCCGGGACTGAAGCTTTCTTT. This sequence encodes CASVKSSLSGTEAFF.

The rearrangement uses TRBV10-3 and TRBJ1-6; 7 bases line up with TRBD1. Germline loops: CDR1 ENHRY, CDR2 SYGVKD. The CDR3 contains 13 residues. Losses at the gene ends were 11 bases for V and 7 bases for J; bases not matched to a gene: 8. The DNA for the CDR3 is TGTGCCTACAAGTCGGGACAGAATTCACCCCTCCACTTT. Its protein is CAYKSGQNSPLHF.

The J gene is TRBJ2-1, the V gene TRBV9; TRBD1 agrees at 7 bases. The CDR3 spans 16 residues. The germline V gene has CDR1 SGDLS and CDR2 YYNGEE. V lost 4 bases, J lost 8 bases, and 15 bases stayed unmatched. In DNA form, the CDR3 reads TGTGCCAGCAGCCCAAGTAGTAGCTGGGACAGCCATGAGCAGTTCTTC. Its protein is CASSPSSSWDSHEQFF. Based on the CDR3 plus reference TRBV9 and TRBJ2-1, the full variable domain is DSGVTQTPKHLITATGQRVTLRCSPRSGDLSVYWYQQSLDQGLQFLIQYYNGEERAKGNILERFSAQQFPDLHSELNLSSLELGDSALYFCASSPSSSWDSHEQFFGPGTRLTVL.

This clone was observed a single time. The chain couples TRBV5-6 to TRBJ1-2, with 9 bases lining up with TRBD1. The V gene's germline CDR1 is SGHDT and CDR2 YYEEEE. The CDR3 runs to 13 residues. The ends lost 2 bases at V and 7 bases at J; junction bases unmatched: 3. The CDR3 here is CASSLQGAGGYTF. The CDR3, as DNA: TGTGCCAGCAGCTTACAGGGGGCTGGTGGCTACACCTTC.

The V and J genes are TRBV28 and TRBJ2-1; TRBD1 agrees at 7 bases. The CDR3 is 15 amino acids. Germline V gene sequence: CDR1 MDHEN, CDR2 SYDVKM. V lost 5 bases to trimming and J lost 2 bases; unmatched junction nucleotides: 6. The DNA for the CDR3 is TGTGCCAGCAGTGCGCCCGGGACAGCCTACAATGAGCAGTTCTTC. Translated, it gives CASSAPGTAYNEQFF.

CDR3 region: CASSKRFRVWKTEAFF. The CDR3 bases are TGTGCCAGCAGCAAACGTTTCCGGGTCTGGAAAACTGAAGCTTTCTTT. The V and J genes are TRBV21-1 and TRBJ1-1. TRBV21-1 is flagged as a pseudogene. The CDR3 spans 16 residues.

This clone occurred a few times. The CDR3 region has the DNA TGTGCCTGGAGTGTTTCAGGCCCTCAGCCCCAGCATTTT. Its protein is CAWSVSGPQPQHF. The chain is built from TRBV30 and TRBJ1-5; the D is unclear. Germline V CDR1 and CDR2: GTSNPN, SVGIG (reference sequence). The CDR3 is made up of 13 amino acids. V dropped 0 bases and J dropped 6 bases, with 9 bases sitting between them.

This clone was seen only a few times. The gene calls are TRBV19 and TRBJ2-3, with D hard to call. The germline gives CDR1 LNHDA, CDR2 SQIVND (reference sequence). This CDR3 spans 12 amino acids. The ends were cut back, 0 bases at V and 5 bases at J, with 3 bases in the middle. The DNA for the CDR3 is TGTGCCAGTAGTATAGATAGAGATACGCAGTATTTT. Residues: CASSIDRDTQYF. The full variable domain, with the rest looked up from reference TRBV19 and TRBJ2-3, is DGGITQSPKYLFRKEGQNVTLSCEQNLNHDAMYWYRQDPGQGLRLIYYSQIVNDFQKGDIAEGYSVSREKKESFPLTVTSAQKNPTAFYLCASSIDRDTQYFGPGTRLTVL.